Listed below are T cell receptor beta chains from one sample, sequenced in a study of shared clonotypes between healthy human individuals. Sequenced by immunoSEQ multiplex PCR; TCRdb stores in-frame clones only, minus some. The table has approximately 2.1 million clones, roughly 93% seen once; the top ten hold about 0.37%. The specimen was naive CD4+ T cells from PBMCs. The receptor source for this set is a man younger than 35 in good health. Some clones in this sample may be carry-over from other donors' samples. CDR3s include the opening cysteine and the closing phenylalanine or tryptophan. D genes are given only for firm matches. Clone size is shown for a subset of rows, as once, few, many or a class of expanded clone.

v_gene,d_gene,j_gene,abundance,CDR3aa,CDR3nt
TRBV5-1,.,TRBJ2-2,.,CASSKDANTGELFF,TGCGCCAGCAGTAAGGATGCGAACACCGGGGAGCTGTTTTTT
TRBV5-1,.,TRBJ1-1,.,CASRLGRNTEAFF,TGCGCCAGCCGCTTGGGGCGCAACACTGAAGCTTTCTTT
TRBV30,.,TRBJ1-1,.,CASRNRNTEAFF,TGTGCCTCAAGGAACAGGAACACTGAAGCTTTCTTT
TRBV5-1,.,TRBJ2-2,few,CASSLVASVGAGELFF,TGCGCCAGCAGCTTGGTGGCTTCTGTTGGCGCCGGGGAGCTGTTTTTT
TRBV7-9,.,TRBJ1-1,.,CASSPGGFMNTEAFF,TGTGCCAGCAGCCCTGGGGGGTTTATGAACACTGAAGCTTTCTTT
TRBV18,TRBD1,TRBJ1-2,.,CASSPSVGVGTGNYGYTF,TGTGCCAGCTCACCGAGTGTCGGGGTAGGGACAGGGAACTATGGCTACACCTTC
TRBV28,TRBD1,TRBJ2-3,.,CASSLGGQASTDTQYF,TGTGCCAGCAGTTTAGGGGGACAGGCTAGCACAGATACGCAGTATTTT
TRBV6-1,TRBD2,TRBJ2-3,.,CASSEMAGGSDTQYF,TGTGCCAGCAGTGAAATGGCGGGAGGTTCAGATACGCAGTATTTT
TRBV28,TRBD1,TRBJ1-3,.,CATTGAGNTIYF,TGTGCCACCACAGGGGCTGGAAACACCATATATTTT
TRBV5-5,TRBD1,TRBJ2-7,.,CASSPTGQIYEQYF,TGTGCCAGCAGCCCCACGGGACAGATCTACGAGCAGTACTTC
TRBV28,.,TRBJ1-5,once,CASRTGGLGNQPQHF,TGTGCCAGCAGGACGGGGGGTTTAGGCAATCAGCCCCAGCATTTT
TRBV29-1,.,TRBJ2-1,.,CSVDLQGGYNEQFF,TGCAGCGTTGACCTACAGGGAGGCTACAATGAGCAGTTCTTC
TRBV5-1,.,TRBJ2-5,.,CASSLAGDQETQYF,TGCGCCAGCAGCTTGGCGGGGGACCAAGAGACCCAGTACTTC
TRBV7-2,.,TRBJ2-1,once,CASTQYRSSYNEQFF,TGTGCCAGCACCCAATACAGGAGCTCCTACAATGAGCAGTTCTTC
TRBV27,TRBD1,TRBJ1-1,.,CASRTDRDTEAFF,TGTGCCAGCAGGACGGACAGGGACACTGAAGCTTTCTTT
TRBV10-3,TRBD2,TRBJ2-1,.,CAISDGRQYNEQFF,TGTGCCATCAGTGACGGGAGGCAATACAATGAGCAGTTCTTC
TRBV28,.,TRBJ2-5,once,CASSTYAKGWGQQETQYF,TGTGCCAGCAGTACGTACGCGAAGGGCTGGGGCCAGCAAGAGACCCAGTACTTC
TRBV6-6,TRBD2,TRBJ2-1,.,CASSYSRTSIEQFF,TGTGCCAGCAGTTACTCCCGGACTAGTATTGAGCAGTTCTTC
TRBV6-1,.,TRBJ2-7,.,CASSEAVGHVPYEQYF,TGTGCCAGCAGTGAAGCTGTGGGTCATGTCCCCTACGAGCAGTACTTC
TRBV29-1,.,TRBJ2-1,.,CSVQTRVHNEQFF,TGCAGCGTGCAAACTAGGGTCCACAATGAGCAGTTCTTC
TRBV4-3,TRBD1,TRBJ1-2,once,CASRKQGGGGYTF,TGCGCCAGCAGGAAACAGGGGGGAGGTGGCTACACCTTC
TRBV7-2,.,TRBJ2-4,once,CASSLGSPAQNIQYF,TGTGCCAGCAGCTTAGGGTCGCCGGCCCAAAACATTCAGTACTTC
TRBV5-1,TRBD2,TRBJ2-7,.,CASSLGLAGGAYEQYF,TGCGCCAGCAGCCTAGGACTAGCGGGAGGTGCCTACGAGCAGTACTTC
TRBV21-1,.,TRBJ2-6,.,CASSKEGTGLWVAGANVLTF,TGTGCCAGCAGCAAAGAGGGGACAGGGCTTTGGGTGGCTGGGGCCAACGTCCTGACTTTC
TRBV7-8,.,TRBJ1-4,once,CASSSPDEKLFF,TGTGCCAGCAGCTCACCGGATGAAAAACTGTTTTTT
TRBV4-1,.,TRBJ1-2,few,CASSQSIAASNYGYTF,TGCGCCAGCAGCCAATCCATCGCGGCCTCTAACTATGGCTACACCTTC
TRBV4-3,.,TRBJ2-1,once,CASSQEGSRYNEQFF,TGCGCCAGCAGCCAAGAGGGCAGCCGGTACAATGAGCAGTTCTTC
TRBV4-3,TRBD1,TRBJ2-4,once,CASSQDPDRGEGAKNIQYF,TGCGCCAGCAGCCAAGATCCGGACAGGGGTGAAGGGGCCAAAAACATTCAGTACTTC
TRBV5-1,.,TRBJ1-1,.,CASSEVPRTEAFF,TGCGCCAGCAGCGAGGTACCTCGGACTGAAGCTTTCTTT
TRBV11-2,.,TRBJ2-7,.,CASRDQRGAREQYF,TGTGCCAGCAGGGATCAACGAGGGGCCCGCGAGCAGTACTTC
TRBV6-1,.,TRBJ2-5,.,CASSVQGGQETQYF,TGTGCCAGCAGTGTTCAGGGCGGACAAGAGACCCAGTACTTC
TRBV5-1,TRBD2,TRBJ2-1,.,CASSLVVTGLGAYEQFF,TGCGCCAGCAGCTTGGTTGTAACGGGACTAGGTGCATATGAGCAGTTCTTC
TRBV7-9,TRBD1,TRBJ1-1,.,CASRRGQGYTEAFF,TGTGCCAGCCGCCGGGGACAGGGGTACACTGAAGCTTTCTTT
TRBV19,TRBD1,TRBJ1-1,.,CASSIPGDRDTEAFF,TGTGCCAGTAGTATCCCAGGGGACAGGGACACTGAAGCTTTCTTT
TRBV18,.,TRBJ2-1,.,CASSPRGSSYNEQFF,TGTGCCAGCTCACCAAGGGGTAGCTCCTACAATGAGCAGTTCTTC
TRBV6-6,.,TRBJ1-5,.,CASEKIGNQPQHF,TGTGCCAGCGAAAAAATAGGCAATCAGCCCCAGCATTTT
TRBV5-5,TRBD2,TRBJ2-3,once,CASSDGLAGSTDTQYF,TGTGCCAGCAGCGATGGACTAGCGGGTAGCACAGATACGCAGTATTTT
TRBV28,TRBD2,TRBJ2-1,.,CAAGQSYNEQFF,TGTGCAGCGGGGCAATCCTACAATGAGCAGTTCTTC
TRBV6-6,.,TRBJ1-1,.,CASSYSRNTEAFF,TGTGCCAGCAGTTACTCGCGGAACACTGAAGCTTTCTTT
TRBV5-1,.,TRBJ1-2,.,CASTPGDRSYGYTF,TGCGCCAGCACCCCGGGGGACCGATCCTATGGCTACACCTTC
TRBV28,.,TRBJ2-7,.,CASSLSGAEQYF,TGTGCCAGCAGTCTCTCAGGGGCAGAGCAGTACTTC